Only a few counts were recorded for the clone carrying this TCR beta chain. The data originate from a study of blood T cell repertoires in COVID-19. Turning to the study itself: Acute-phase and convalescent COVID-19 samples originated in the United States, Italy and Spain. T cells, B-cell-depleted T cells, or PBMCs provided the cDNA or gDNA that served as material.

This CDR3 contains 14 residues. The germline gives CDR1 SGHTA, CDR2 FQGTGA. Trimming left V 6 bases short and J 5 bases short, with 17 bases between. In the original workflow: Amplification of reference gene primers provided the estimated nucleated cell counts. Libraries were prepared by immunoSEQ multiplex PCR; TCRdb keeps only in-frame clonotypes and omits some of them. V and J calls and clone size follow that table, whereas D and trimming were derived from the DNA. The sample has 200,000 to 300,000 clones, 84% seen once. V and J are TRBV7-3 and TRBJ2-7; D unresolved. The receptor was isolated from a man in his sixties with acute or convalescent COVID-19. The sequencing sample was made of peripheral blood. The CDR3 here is CASRPHPQSNEQYF. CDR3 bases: TGTGCCAGCAGGCCACACCCTCAATCCAACGAGCAGTACTTC.